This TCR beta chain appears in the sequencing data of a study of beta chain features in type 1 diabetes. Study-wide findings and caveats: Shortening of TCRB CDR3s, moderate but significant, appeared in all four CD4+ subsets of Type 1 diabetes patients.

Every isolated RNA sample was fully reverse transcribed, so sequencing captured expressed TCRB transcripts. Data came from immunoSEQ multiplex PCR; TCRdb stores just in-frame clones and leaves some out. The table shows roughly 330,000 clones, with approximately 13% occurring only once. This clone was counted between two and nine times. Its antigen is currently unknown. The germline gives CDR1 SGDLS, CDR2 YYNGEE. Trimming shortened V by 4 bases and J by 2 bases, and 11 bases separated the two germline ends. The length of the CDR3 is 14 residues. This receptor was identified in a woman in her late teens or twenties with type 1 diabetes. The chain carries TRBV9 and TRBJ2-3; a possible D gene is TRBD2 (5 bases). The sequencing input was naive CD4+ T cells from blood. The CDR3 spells CASSPPGVTDTQYF. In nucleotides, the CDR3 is TGTGCCAGCAGCCCCCCCGGGGTCACAGATACGCAGTATTTT. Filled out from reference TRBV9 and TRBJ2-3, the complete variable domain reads DSGVTQTPKHLITATGQRVTLRCSPRSGDLSVYWYQQSLDQGLQFLIQYYNGEERAKGNILERFSAQQFPDLHSELNLSSLELGDSALYFCASSPPGVTDTQYFGPGTRLTVL.